This TCR beta chain is drawn from a study of T cell repertoires in cytomegalovirus infection. On the study more broadly: Based on public TCR beta signatures, there were indications of CMV infection and of a matching HLA type. Broader study findings: Cumulative frequency (of public TCR beta family members) identified carriers of CMV plus the relevant HLA. The response measured ex vivo was dominated by TCR beta clonotypes (HLA-C-restricted and CMV-specific).

CDR1 is MDHEN and CDR2 is SYDVKM in the germline V gene. This CDR3 has 16 amino acids. V shed 2 bases and J 4 bases; nucleotides not matched to a gene: 3. One entry per CDR3 protein results from TCRdb running MiXCR on the reads. The sample yields approximately 500,000 distinct CDR3 sequences, 16% seen once. This clonotype was recorded a few times. Its specificity is unknown. V is TRBV28 and J is TRBJ1-6; 9 bases align to TRBD1. Sequencing was carried out using CD8+ T cells from PBMCs. The receptor's source is a human donor in good health (CMV status not recorded). Some clones in this sample may be carry-over from other donors' samples. The CDR3 coding sequence is TGTGCCAGCAGTTTAAGGACAGGGGCATATAATTCACCCCTCCACTTT. This gives the protein CASSLRTGAYNSPLHF.